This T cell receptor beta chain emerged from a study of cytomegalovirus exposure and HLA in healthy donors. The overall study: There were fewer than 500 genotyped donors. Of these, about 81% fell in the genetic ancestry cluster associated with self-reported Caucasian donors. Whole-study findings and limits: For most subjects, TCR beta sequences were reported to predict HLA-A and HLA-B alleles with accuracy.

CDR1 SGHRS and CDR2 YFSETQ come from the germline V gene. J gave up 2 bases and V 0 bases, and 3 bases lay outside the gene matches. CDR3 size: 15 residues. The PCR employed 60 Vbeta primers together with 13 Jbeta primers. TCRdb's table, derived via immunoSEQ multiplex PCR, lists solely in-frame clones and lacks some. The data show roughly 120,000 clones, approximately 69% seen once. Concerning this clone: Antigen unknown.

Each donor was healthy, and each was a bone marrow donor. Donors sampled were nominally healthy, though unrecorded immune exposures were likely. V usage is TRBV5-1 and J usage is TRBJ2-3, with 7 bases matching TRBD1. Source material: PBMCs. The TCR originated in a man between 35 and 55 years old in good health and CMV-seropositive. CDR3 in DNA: TGCGCCAGCAGCTTGGGACAGGGAAACACAGATACGCAGTATTTT. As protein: CASSLGQGNTDTQYF.